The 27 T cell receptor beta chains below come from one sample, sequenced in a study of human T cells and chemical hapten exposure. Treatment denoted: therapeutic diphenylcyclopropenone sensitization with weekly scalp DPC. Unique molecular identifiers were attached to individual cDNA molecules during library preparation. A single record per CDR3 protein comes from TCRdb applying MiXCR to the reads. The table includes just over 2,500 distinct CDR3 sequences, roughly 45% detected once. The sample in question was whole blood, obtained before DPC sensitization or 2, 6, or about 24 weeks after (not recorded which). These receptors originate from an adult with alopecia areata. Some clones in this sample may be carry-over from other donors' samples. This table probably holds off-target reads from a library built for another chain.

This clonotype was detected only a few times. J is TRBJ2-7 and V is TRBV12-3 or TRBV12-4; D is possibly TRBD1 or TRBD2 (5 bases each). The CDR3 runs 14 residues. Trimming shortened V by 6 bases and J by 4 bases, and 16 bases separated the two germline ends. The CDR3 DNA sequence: TGTGCCAGCAGATCCGGGGCCGATGGGTACGAGCAGTACTTC. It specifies CASRSGADGYEQYF.

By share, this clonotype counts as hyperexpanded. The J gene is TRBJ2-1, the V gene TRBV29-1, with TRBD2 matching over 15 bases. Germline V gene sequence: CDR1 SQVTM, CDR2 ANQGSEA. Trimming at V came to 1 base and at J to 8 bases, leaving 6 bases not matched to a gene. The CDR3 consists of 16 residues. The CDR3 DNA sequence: TGCAGCGTTGAAGTAGTCGGGACTAGCGGGAGGTATGAGCAGTTCTTC. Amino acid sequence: CSVEVVGTSGRYEQFF.

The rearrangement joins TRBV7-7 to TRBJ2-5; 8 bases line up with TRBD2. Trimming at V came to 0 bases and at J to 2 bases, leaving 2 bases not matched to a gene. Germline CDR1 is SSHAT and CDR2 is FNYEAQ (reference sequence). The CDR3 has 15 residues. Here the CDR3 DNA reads TGTGCCAGCAGCTTAGCGCCGGGAGGGCAAGAGACCCAGTACTTC. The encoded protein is CASSLAPGGQETQYF.

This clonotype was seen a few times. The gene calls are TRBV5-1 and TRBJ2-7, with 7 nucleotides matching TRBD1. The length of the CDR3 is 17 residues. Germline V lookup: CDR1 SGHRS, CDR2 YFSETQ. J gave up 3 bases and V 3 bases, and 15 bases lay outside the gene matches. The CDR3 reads CASSSTPRQGVRYEQYF. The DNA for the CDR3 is TGCGCCAGCAGCTCTACCCCCCGACAGGGAGTTCGCTACGAGCAGTACTTC.

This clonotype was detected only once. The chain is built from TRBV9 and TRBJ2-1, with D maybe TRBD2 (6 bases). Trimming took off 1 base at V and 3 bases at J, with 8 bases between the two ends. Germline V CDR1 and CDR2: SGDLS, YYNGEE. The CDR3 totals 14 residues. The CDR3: CASSVQGGYNEQFF. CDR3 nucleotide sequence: TGTGCCAGCAGCGTACAGGGAGGCTACAATGAGCAGTTCTTC.

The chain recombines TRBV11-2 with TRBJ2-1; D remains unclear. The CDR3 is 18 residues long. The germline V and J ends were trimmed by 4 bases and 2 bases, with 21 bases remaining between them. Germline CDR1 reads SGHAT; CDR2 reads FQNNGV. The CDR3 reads CASSSRFFSGTPYNEQFF. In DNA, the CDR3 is TGTGCCAGCAGCTCTAGATTCTTCTCAGGAACCCCCTACAATGAGCAGTTCTTC.

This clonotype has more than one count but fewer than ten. CDR3 loop: CATSNDPEETQYF. The CDR3 bases are TGTGCCACCAGCAATGACCCGGAAGAGACCCAGTACTTC. The rearrangement joins TRBV15 to TRBJ2-5, with D unresolved. This CDR3 has 13 residues. V gave up 4 bases and J gave up 3 bases, with 9 bases separating them. Per the germline V gene, CDR1 is LNHNV and CDR2 is YYDKDF (reference sequence).

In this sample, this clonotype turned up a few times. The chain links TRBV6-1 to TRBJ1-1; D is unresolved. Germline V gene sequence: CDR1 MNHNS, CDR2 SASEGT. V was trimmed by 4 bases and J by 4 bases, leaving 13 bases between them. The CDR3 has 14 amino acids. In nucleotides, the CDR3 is TGTGCCAGCAGTGCATCGGGTAGGGTCACTGAAGCTTTCTTT. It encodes CASSASGRVTEAFF.

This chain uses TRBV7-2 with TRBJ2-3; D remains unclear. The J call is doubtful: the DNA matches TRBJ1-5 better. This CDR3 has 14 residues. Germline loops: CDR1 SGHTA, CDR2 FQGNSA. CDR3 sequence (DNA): TGTGCCAGCAGCTTAGCGATGAAAGGAGATACGCAGCATTTT. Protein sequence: CASSLAMKGDTQHF.

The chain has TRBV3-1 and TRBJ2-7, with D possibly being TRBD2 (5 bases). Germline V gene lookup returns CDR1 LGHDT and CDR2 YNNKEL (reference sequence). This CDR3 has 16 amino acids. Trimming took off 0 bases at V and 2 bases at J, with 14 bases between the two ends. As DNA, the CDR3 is TGTGCCAGCAGCCAAGATATCGTCTACGGGGCCTACGAGCAGTACTTC. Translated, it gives CASSQDIVYGAYEQYF.

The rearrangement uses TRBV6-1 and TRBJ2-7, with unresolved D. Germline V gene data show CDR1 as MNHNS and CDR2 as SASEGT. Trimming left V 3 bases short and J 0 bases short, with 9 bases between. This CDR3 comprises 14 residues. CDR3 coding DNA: TGTGCCAGCAGTGACGGAGAACGCTCCTACGAGCAGTACGTC. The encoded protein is CASSDGERSYEQYV.

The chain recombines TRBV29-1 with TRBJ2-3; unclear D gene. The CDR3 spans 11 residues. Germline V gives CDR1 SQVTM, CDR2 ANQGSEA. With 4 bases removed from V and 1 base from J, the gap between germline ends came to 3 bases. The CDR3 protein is CSVVRTDTQYF. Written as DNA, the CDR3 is TGCAGCGTTGTTCGCACAGATACGCAGTATTTT.

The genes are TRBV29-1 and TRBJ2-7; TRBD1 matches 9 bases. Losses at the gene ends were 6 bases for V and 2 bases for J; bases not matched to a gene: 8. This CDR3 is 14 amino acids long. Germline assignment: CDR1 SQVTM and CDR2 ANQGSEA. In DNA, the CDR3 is TGCAGCGTGCGGGACAGGGAACCAACCTACGAGCAGTACTTC. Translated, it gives CSVRDREPTYEQYF.

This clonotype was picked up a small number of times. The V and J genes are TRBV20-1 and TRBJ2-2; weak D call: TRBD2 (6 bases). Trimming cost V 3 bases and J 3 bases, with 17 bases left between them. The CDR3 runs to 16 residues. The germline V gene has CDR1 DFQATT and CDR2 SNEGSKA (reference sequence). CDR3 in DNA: TGCAGTGCTAGCGATAACCCGGGACTGCACACCGGGGAGCTGTTTTTT. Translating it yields CSASDNPGLHTGELFF.

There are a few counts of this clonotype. The CDR3 bases are TGTGCCAGCAGTTACAGTCCTAGCGGGGGGTACGAGCAGTACTTC. Its translation: CASSYSPSGGYEQYF. The rearrangement links TRBV6-6 to TRBJ2-7; 11 bases fit TRBD2. Germline-derived CDR1 and CDR2 are MNHNY and SVGAGI (reference sequence). The V and J ends lost 2 bases and 4 bases, in that order; junction bases with no gene match: 4. CDR3 size: 15 residues.

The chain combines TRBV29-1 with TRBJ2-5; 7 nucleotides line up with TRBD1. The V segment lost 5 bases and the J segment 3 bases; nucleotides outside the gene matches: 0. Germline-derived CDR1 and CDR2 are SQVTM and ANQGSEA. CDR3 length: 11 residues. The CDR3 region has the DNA TGCAGCGTTACAGGGGAAGAGACCCAGTACTTC. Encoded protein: CSVTGEETQYF.

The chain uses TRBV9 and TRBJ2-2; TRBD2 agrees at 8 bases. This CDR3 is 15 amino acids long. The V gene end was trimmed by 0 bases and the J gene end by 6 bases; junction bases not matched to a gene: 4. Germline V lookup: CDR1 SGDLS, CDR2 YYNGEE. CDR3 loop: CASSVGLASSGELFF. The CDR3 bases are TGTGCCAGCAGCGTAGGACTAGCGTCGTCCGGGGAGCTGTTTTTT. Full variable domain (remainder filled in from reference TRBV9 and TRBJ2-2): DSGVTQTPKHLITATGQRVTLRCSPRSGDLSVYWYQQSLDQGLQFLIQYYNGEERAKGNILERFSAQQFPDLHSELNLSSLELGDSALYFCASSVGLASSGELFFGEGSRLTVL.

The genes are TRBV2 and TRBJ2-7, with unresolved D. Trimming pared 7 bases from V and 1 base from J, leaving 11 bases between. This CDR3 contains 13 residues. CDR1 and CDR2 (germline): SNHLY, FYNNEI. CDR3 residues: CASTRGGSYEQYF. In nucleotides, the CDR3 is TGTGCCAGCACACGTGGTGGGTCCTACGAGCAGTACTTC.

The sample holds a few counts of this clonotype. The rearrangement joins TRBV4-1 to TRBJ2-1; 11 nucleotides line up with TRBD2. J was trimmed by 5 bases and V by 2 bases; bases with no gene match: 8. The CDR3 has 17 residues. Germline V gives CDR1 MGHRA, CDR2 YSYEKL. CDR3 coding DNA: TGCGCCAGCAGCCAACTAGCGGGAGGAAGATTTGACAATGAGCAGTTCTTC. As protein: CASSQLAGGRFDNEQFF.

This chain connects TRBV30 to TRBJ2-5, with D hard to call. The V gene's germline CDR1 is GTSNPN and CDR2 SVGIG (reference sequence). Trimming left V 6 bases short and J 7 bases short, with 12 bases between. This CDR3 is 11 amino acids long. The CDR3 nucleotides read TGTGCCTGCTTATCCCAGGCGACCCAGTACTTC. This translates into CACLSQATQYF. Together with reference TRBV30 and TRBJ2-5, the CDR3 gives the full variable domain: SQTIHQWPATLVQPVGSPLSLECTVEGTSNPNLYWYRQAAGRGLQLLFYSVGIGQISSEVPQNLSASRPQDRQFILSSKKLLLSDSGFYLCACLSQATQYFGPGTRLLVL.

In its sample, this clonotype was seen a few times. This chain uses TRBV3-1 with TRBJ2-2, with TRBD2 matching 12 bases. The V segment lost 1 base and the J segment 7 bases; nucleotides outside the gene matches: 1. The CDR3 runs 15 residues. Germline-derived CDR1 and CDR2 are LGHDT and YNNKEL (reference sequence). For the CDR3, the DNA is TGTGCCAGCAGCCAAGGACTAGCGGGAGTCGGGGAGCTGTTTTTT. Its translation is CASSQGLAGVGELFF.

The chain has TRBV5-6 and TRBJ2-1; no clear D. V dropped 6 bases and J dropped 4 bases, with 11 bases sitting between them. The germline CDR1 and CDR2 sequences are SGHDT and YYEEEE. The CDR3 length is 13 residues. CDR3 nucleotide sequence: TGTGCCAGCAAGGTCCAGGATTACAATGAGCAGTTCTTC. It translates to CASKVQDYNEQFF.

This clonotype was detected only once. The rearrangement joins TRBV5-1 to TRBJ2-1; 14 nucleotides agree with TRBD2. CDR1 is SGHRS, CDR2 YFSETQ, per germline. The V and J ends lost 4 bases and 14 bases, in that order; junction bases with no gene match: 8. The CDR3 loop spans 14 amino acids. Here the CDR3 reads CASSIGTSGGGEFF. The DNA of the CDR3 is TGCGCCAGCAGCATCGGGACTAGCGGGGGCGGAGAGTTCTTC.

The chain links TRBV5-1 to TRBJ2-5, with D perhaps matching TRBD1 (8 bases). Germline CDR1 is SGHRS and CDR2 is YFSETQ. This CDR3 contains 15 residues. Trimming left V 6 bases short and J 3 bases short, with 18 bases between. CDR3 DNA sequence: TGCGCCAGCATAGGACAGGGCCTAGCGGAAGAGACCCAGTACTTC. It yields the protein CASIGQGLAEETQYF.

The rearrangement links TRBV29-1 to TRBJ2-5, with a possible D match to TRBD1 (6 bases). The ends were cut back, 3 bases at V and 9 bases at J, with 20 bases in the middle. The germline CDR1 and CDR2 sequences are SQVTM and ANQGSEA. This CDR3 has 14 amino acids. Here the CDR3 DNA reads TGCAGCGTTGACAAGGACAGAGATAACGTGTCCCAGTACTTC. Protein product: CSVDKDRDNVSQYF.

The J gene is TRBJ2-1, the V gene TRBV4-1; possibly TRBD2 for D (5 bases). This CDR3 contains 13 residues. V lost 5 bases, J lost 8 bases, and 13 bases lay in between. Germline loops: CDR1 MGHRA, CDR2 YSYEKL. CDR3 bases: TGCGCCAGCAGCGAAGCCCCGGGATATGAGCAGTTCTTC. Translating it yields CASSEAPGYEQFF.

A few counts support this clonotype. CDR3: CASSLGAVLTDTQYF. The DNA of the CDR3 is TGTGCCAGCAGCTTAGGAGCGGTTCTCACAGATACGCAGTATTTT. V gene TRBV7-6 combines with J gene TRBJ2-3, with D possibly TRBD2 on 5 matching bases. The CDR3 is 15 residues long. Germline assignment: CDR1 SGHVS and CDR2 FNYEAQ. Trimming removed 1 base at V and 2 bases at J, with 10 bases between.